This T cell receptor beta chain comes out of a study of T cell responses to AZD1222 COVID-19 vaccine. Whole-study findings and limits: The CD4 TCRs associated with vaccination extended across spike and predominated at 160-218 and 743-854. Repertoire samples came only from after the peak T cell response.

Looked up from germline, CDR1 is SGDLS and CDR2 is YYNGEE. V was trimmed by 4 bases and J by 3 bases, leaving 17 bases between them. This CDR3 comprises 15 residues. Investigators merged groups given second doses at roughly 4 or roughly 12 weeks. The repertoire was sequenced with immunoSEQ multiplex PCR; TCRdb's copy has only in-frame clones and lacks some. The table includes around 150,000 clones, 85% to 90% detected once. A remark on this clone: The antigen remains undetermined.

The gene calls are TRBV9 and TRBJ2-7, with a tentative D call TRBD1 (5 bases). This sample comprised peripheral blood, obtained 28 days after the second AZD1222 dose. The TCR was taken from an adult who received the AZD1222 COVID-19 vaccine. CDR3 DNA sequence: TGTGCCAGCAGCCCCGCAGAACAGGCGAGCTACGAGCAGTACTTC. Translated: CASSPAEQASYEQYF.